Detailed here is one T cell receptor (beta chain). Its target antigen remains unknown. Nothing much larger sits one base from this clone, and base qualities are not available. The cohort comprised fewer than 750 healthy bone marrow donors. Cohort members were all nominally healthy when sampled, although unrecorded immune exposures were likely present. The donor was CMV seropositive and was included in the group of 250 to 300 seropositive cohort members. A peripheral blood sample was collected from each donor, and TCR beta sequencing was performed on peripheral blood mononuclear cells. Genomic DNA extraction from the blood cell samples was performed with the Qiagen DNeasy Blood Extraction Kit. The library relied on the immunoSEQ multiplex PCR assay. The multiplex PCR relied on a mix of 60 forward primers for TCR Vbeta segments and 13 reverse primers for TCR Jbeta segments. A multiplex PCR assay on genomic DNA amplified the CDR3 region of rearranged TCR beta genes. The amplified TCR beta libraries were sequenced on the Illumina HiSeq System as 87-base-pair reads. The source study handled its data this way. Across the 640 or so repertoires, a later analysis counted tens of millions of unique TCR beta chains, 9.5 million to 12 million of which were shared by at least two donors. To remove PCR and sequencing errors, raw reads were error-corrected and collapsed into unique sequences using a nearest-neighbor algorithm that merged closely related sequences. To assign V, D and J gene segments, CDR3 sequences were aligned to IMGT reference sequences. For a sequence to be retained, at least a six-nucleotide match to both a V gene segment and a J gene segment was required. Rearrangements were classified as productive when the CDR3 lacked stop codons and remained in frame with V and J, and all other rearrangements were classified as non-productive. CDR3 was defined according to IMGT convention as the region running from the second conserved V-encoded cysteine to the conserved J-encoded phenylalanine. Sequences without an unambiguous match to a single V gene segment were excluded from the earlier analysis of 450 to 650 of the donors. In an earlier analysis of a few hundred of the donors, a V segment was called functional when productive rearrangements were above 56.7%, and segregating when the standard deviation between donors exceeded 5%. A statistical classification framework was built to diagnose cytomegalovirus status from the catalog of TCR beta chain sequences. V and J gene assignment, in a later analysis, came from comparing TCR nucleotide sequences with IMGT/GENE-DB human TR gene sequences. Using the TCRdist pipeline, a later analysis assigned CDR3 sequences along with most-parsimonious VDJ recombination scenarios. In a later analysis, each TCR beta chain was defined by its CDR3 amino acid sequence together with its V-gene family, and reads lacking a unique V-gene family were excluded. A later analysis removed 550 to 650 highly shared, low-generation-probability nucleotide sequences to deal with suspected cross-contamination and a sequencing artifact. For each public chain, a later analysis derived a clonal expansion index from normalized ranks of inferred template counts within each repertoire. In a later analysis, generation probabilities were computed with a VDJ recombination model fitted to out-of-frame rearrangements, and the resulting probabilities were checked against IGoR. A later analysis scored TCR-TCR, TCR-HLA and TCR-CMV co-occurrence with hypergeometric tests, applying a repertoire-size bias correction to TCR pairs. False discovery rates were estimated in a later analysis by permuting HLA or CMV assignments 20 times. A later analysis grouped co-occurring TCRs with DBSCAN, adding TCRdist sequence similarity when clustering within HLA-allele-positive subsets. Repertoires with fewer than 30,000 or more than 120,000 public chains, plus five repertoires with anomalous nucleotide sharing, were excluded from co-occurrence clustering. TCRdb retrieved this table from immuneACCESS and kept in-frame rearrangements only. Not all clones are present; in checked studies, unresolved V genes account for under half, and no reason is known for the remainder. V, J and clone size reflect that table, while D and trimming were determined from the DNA. In all, the sample holds more than 85,000 clones, and roughly 13% of those were seen once. Approximately 15% of the sample is in the top ten clones.

V drops 5 bases and J drops 5 bases, leaving 15 bases in between. Inclusive of the bounding cysteine and phenylalanine, the CDR3 is 14 residues long. Of all the DNA, just the CDR3 is kept, 42 bases in frame from base 1. The germline V gene encodes CDR1 SGHAT and CDR2 FQNNGV. The data belong to a study of cytomegalovirus exposure and HLA in healthy donors (dated by TCRdb to the late 2010s). In terms of the full investigation: In an earlier analysis of fewer than 750 of the donors, approximately 260 Gb of sequence data and some 100 million unique TCR beta sequences from about 179 million T cells were reported. The study combined high-throughput TCR immunosequencing, statistical association of individual TCRs with disease status, and machine learning to predict cytomegalovirus infection status. The T cell repertoires of some 700 subjects were profiled by immunosequencing and related to cytomegalovirus serostatus. The study was designed to test whether signatures of past pathogen exposure could be identified by cataloging public T cell receptors. An earlier analysis of roughly 600 of the donors used high-throughput TCR beta sequencing to judge whether each TCR beta V gene segment behaved as functional or pseudogenic. Donor age, sex, ethnicity and CMV serostatus were collected together with the repertoire data. The genetic ancestry cluster associated with self-reported Caucasian donors included 65% to 90% of the 398 genotyped donors. In a later genetic analysis, genome-wide SNP genotypes for about three fifths of the 666 donors were used, and that subset was treated as a discovery cohort. HLA typing covered class I and class II loci at four-digit resolution. A later analysis re-examined previously published TCR beta repertoires from roughly 720 donors and added high-resolution HLA genotyping to investigate patterns of TCR occurrence. All discovery cohort repertoires had been generated using a single sequencing platform. Approximately 300 gigabases of sequencing data and around 85 million unique TCR sequences made up an early release that covered fewer than 650 HLA-typed donors. A separate validation cohort of 100 to 150 different subjects was used in addition to the roughly 720-subject first cohort. The later analysis used no new phenotypic data to find candidate immune exposures, relying instead on TCR beta sequences and their occurrence across donors. Typing coverage varied by locus: about 620-640 donors for A, B, C, DRB1 and DQB1; approximately 500 for DQA1; about 590 for DPA1; roughly 450 for DPB1. Roughly five DR-DQ haplotypes were handled as single units for association and clustering because linkage in the cohort was strong. Across roughly 420 genotyped donors of the cohort, an average of roughly 200,000 unique TCR beta nucleotide sequences per donor were sequenced, and approximately 19% of those sequences were non-productive. Study-level results and caveats: The earlier analysis of approximately 560 of the donors excluded about 16 rarely observed V segments, including chromosome 9 orphons, because counts were too low. Correlated functional status among segregating V segments might reflect linkage disequilibrium, but an unknown experimental factor could not be ruled out. A later analysis found that TCR association rates varied across HLA loci, with DRB1 alleles showing the most associated TCRs and HLA-C alleles the fewest. Specific HLA alleles were associated with 16,951 TCR beta sequences at a false discovery rate of 0.05 in a later analysis. Because HLA typing was missing for some donors at each locus, association tests included only the typed subset. Broadly in line with IMGT annotations, most TCR beta V segments showed up in productive rearrangements about 90% or about 30% of the time in an earlier analysis of around 550 of the donors. In a later analysis, most CMV-associated TCR beta chains were found to appear HLA-restricted, with HLA associations seemingly driven largely by CMV exposure. Compared with equally common non-associated chains, HLA-associated TCR beta chains in a later analysis were more clonally expanded and had lower generation probabilities. Presence/absence analyses assumed roughly uniform sequencing depth across donors, an assumption that may not hold. A cluster of highly shared sequence variants was judged likely to be a technical artifact of the sequencing pipeline. Strong co-occurrence of HLA alleles, especially DR and DQ, made assigning TCR associations to individual alleles difficult. According to a later genetic analysis, donors in an Asian-associated ancestry cluster had fewer N-insertions in productive TCRs than the approximately 630-donor mean. Three of the identified cytomegalovirus-associated TCR beta chains were confirmed in vitro to be specific for cytomegalovirus antigens. In a later genetic analysis, a missense DCLRE1C variant was associated with V-gene and J-gene trimming of TCR beta chains, and the association was replicated in an independent cohort. The 87-base-pair reads could not distinguish some IMGT-functional V segments, including TRBV6-2 and TRBV6-3, so those segments were excluded. In a later analysis, several top co-occurrence clusters were reported to appear linked to parvovirus B19, influenza, CMV and Epstein-Barr virus. Cytomegalovirus status was reported to be diagnosed by the classifier with high specificity and sensitivity in both the original and validation cohorts. The study gave a list of around 170 TCR beta chains associated with cytomegalovirus. This cohort had only TCR beta chains sequenced, and the lack of alpha or paired-chain data limited which features could be detected. A further reported finding was that TCR beta sequences accurately predicted the HLA-A and HLA-B alleles for most subjects in the first cohort. According to the authors, the approach could potentially be generalized to other disease states and immunological phenotypes. Immune exposure information for the cohort was limited to CMV serostatus. Most TCR sequences were seen in very few donors, while some public TCRs were found in many individuals.

The rearrangement combines TRBV11-2 with TRBJ2-5, and the D gene may be TRBD1, 5 bases matching. This sequence originates from a man between 35 and 55 years old in good health and CMV-seropositive. The sequencing input was PBMCs. CDR3 loop: CASSTQDNRETQYF. The DNA sequence reads TGTGCCAGCAGCACACAGGACAATAGGGAGACCCAGTACTTC.